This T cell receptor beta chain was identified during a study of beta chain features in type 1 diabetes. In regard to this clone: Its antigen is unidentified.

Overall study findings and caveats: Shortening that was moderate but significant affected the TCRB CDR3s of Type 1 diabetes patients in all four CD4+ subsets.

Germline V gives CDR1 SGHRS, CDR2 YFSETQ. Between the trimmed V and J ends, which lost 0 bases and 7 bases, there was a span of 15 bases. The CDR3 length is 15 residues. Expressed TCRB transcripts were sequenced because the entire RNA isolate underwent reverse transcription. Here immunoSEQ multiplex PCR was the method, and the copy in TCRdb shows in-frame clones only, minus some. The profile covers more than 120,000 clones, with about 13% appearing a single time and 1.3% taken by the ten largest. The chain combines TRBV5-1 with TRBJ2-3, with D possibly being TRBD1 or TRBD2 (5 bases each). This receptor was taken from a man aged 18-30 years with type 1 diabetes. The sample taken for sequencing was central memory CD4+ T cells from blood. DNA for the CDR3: TGCGCCAGCAGCTTGGCCGGGTCCCCGGGACATACGCAGTATTTT. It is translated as CASSLAGSPGHTQYF.